This entry lists 28 T cell receptor beta chains sequenced from one sample in a study of human T cells and chemical hapten exposure. Whole blood, unfractionated, served as the material for total RNA extraction. The library labeled individual cDNA molecules by adding unique molecular identifiers to them. TCRdb ran MiXCR on the reads and lists one entry per CDR3 protein. This repertoire shows about 120,000 distinct CDR3 sequences, more than 8.5% found once; its top ten account for approximately 1.5%. Material: whole blood. The receptor set was obtained from a human donor in good health. Some clones in this sample may be carry-over from other donors' samples.

At least ten counts were recorded for this clonotype. The chain uses TRBV7-2 and TRBJ1-5, with unresolved D. Trimming took 5 bases from V and 2 from J, leaving 13 bases between them. Germline V gene sequence: CDR1 SGHTA, CDR2 FQGNSA. There are 15 residues in the CDR3. CDR3 loop: CASSRRDFGNQPQHF. In DNA, the CDR3 is TGTGCCAGCAGCCGACGGGATTTTGGCAATCAGCCCCAGCATTTT.

This chain uses TRBV20-1 with TRBJ2-7; D is perhaps TRBD2 (5 bases). CDR1 and CDR2 from the germline V gene are DFQATT and SNEGSKA (reference sequence). There are 15 residues in the CDR3. The germline V and J ends were trimmed by 0 bases and 0 bases, with 12 bases remaining between them. In DNA form, the CDR3 reads TGCAGTGCTAGAGATGTGAAGCGGAGCTCCTACGAGCAGTACTTC. Its protein product is CSARDVKRSSYEQYF.

A word on this clonotype: This could be a read error, since a much larger clone is one nucleotide away. Since no conserved phenylalanine or tryptophan closes the CDR3, a read error is the likely cause. V is TRBV20-1 and J is TRBJ1-5, with unresolved D. The CDR3 is made up of 13 amino acids. Trimming removed 3 bases at V and 0 bases at J, with 6 bases between. Germline loops: CDR1 DFQATT, CDR2 SNEGSKA (reference sequence). The CDR3 DNA sequence: TGCAGTGCTAGGACGGATAGCAATCAGCCCCAGCATTCT. Translating it yields CSARTDSNQPQHS.

This clonotype showed up many times. The rearrangement links TRBV12-3 or TRBV12-4 to TRBJ2-7; D not resolved. The CDR3 runs 12 residues. V dropped 3 bases and J dropped 2 bases, with 5 bases sitting between them. CDR3 sequence: CASSFRPYEQYF. The CDR3 DNA reads TGTGCCAGCAGTTTTCGCCCCTACGAGCAGTACTTC.

This clonotype showed up just a few times. This chain links TRBV3-1 with TRBJ1-1; 8 bases agree with TRBD1. There are 16 residues in the CDR3. V was pared by 4 bases and J by 0 bases, with 7 bases of the junction left unmatched. Germline loops: CDR1 LGHDT, CDR2 YNNKEL (reference sequence). CDR3: CASSPPGTGLNTEAFF. As DNA, the CDR3 is TGTGCCAGCAGCCCCCCAGGGACAGGCTTGAACACTGAAGCTTTCTTT.

The sample holds a few counts of this clonotype. The CDR3 protein is CASSVTSGGATDTQYF. The DNA of the CDR3 is TGTGCCAGCAGTGTAACTAGCGGGGGGGCCACAGATACGCAGTATTTT. The rearrangement uses TRBV6-4 and TRBJ2-3, with 13 bases lining up with TRBD2. The CDR3 sequence is 16 residues long. V gave up 4 bases and J gave up 2 bases; unmatched junction bases: 3. Germline loops: CDR1 MRHNA, CDR2 SNTAGT.

This clonotype was seen a handful of times. The chain uses TRBV6-5 and TRBJ2-5; no firm D call. The germline CDR1 and CDR2 sequences are MNHEY and SVGAGI. Trimming took 2 bases from V and 2 from J, leaving 6 bases between them. This CDR3 has 13 residues. CDR3 region: CASSYTEQETQYF. DNA of the CDR3: TGTGCCAGCAGTTACACCGAACAAGAGACCCAGTACTTC.

This clonotype appeared many times. The rearrangement links TRBV27 to TRBJ1-4; 7 positions agree with TRBD1. Germline V gene data show CDR1 as MNHEY and CDR2 as SMNVEV (reference sequence). The ends lost 6 bases at V and 7 bases at J; junction bases unmatched: 8. The CDR3 sequence is 14 residues long. The CDR3 spells CASRKGGAGEKLFF. The CDR3 DNA reads as TGTGCCAGCAGGAAAGGGGGCGCGGGTGAAAAACTGTTTTTT.

This clonotype has a handful of counts. The J gene is TRBJ1-2, the V gene TRBV2; D is unclear. CDR1 SNHLY and CDR2 FYNNEI come from the germline V gene. V shed 0 bases and J shed 4 bases, with 18 bases lying between them. The CDR3 covers 17 residues. The CDR3: CASSEAERSARGYGYTF. The CDR3 DNA follows: TGTGCCAGCAGTGAAGCAGAGAGGTCGGCCCGGGGCTATGGCTACACCTTC. Combining the CDR3 with reference TRBV2 and TRBJ1-2 gives the whole variable domain EPEVTQTPSHQVTQMGQEVILRCVPISNHLYFYWYRQILGQKVEFLVSFYNNEISEKSEIFDDQFSVERPDGSNFTLKIRSTKLEDSAMYFCASSEAERSARGYGYTFGSGTRLTVV.

Here the CDR3 DNA reads TGTGCCAGTAAGCTCGGGGGGGCAGATACGCAGTATTTT. This gives the protein CASKLGGADTQYF. V is TRBV19 and J is TRBJ2-3; TRBD2 agrees at 8 bases. Germline loops: CDR1 LNHDA, CDR2 SQIVND (reference sequence). V shed 7 bases, J shed 4 bases, and the junction held 4 bases outside the gene matches. The CDR3 length is 13 residues.

At least ten counts were recorded for this clonotype. This chain joins TRBV5-1 and TRBJ1-1, with TRBD1 as a possible D gene (5 bases). Germline V gives CDR1 SGHRS, CDR2 YFSETQ. The V gene lost 3 bases and the J gene lost 1 base, with 13 bases spanning the gap. This CDR3 is built from 15 residues. The CDR3 DNA follows: TGCGCCAGCAGCTCTGGCGGGACGGCGAACACTGAAGCTTTCTTT. This gives the protein CASSSGGTANTEAFF.

The rearrangement joins TRBV2 to TRBJ2-3; 10 positions match TRBD2. Trimming at V came to 4 bases and at J to 6 bases, leaving 7 bases not matched to a gene. CDR1 is SNHLY, CDR2 FYNNEI, per germline. This CDR3 comprises 15 residues. CDR3 residues: CASSVSLAGSDTQYF. The CDR3 nucleotides read TGTGCCAGCAGTGTCTCACTAGCGGGAAGCGATACGCAGTATTTT.

Only a few counts were recorded for this clonotype. The gene calls are TRBV7-2 and TRBJ2-2; TRBD1 agrees at 7 bases. Germline CDR1 is SGHTA and CDR2 is FQGNSA. This CDR3 is built from 14 residues. V shed 6 bases, J shed 1 base, and the junction held 2 bases outside the gene matches. The CDR3 DNA sequence: TGTGCCAGCAGAGACAGGGAGAACACCGGGGAGCTGTTTTTT. Translating gives CASRDRENTGELFF. Drawing the rest from reference TRBV7-2 and TRBJ2-2, the complete variable domain is GAGVSQSPSNKVTEKGKDVELRCDPISGHTALYWYRQSLGQGLEFLIYFQGNSAPDKSGLPSDRFSAERTGGSVSTLTIQRTQQEDSAVYLCASRDRENTGELFFGEGSRLTVL.

This clonotype was observed a few times. This chain connects TRBV3-1 to TRBJ1-1, with 9 bases identical to TRBD1. Trimming removed 5 bases from V and 4 bases from J; junction bases left unmatched: 11. Looked up from germline, CDR1 is LGHDT and CDR2 is YNNKEL (reference sequence). The CDR3 length is 16 residues. The CDR3 nucleotides read TGTGCCAGCAGCAAAGGGACAGGGAGAACACTCACTGAAGCTTTCTTT. This translates into CASSKGTGRTLTEAFF.

This clonotype was seen only a few times. V is TRBV10-3 and J is TRBJ1-5; D gene uncertain. The CDR3 totals 12 residues. Germline loops: CDR1 ENHRY, CDR2 SYGVKD. Trimming shortened V by 9 bases and J by 2 bases, and 8 bases separated the two germline ends. The CDR3: CAIANGNQPQHF. The DNA for the CDR3 is TGTGCCATAGCGAACGGCAATCAGCCCCAGCATTTT.

At least ten counts were recorded for this clonotype. The CDR3 DNA follows: TGCAGTGCTGCTGACACACAGGTTGGGTATCATACGCAGTATTTT. Its protein is CSAADTQVGYHTQYF. The genes are TRBV20-1 and TRBJ2-3; TRBD1 is a possible D gene (5 bases). V was clipped by 5 bases and J by 7 bases, with 22 bases between them. Germline V gene sequence: CDR1 DFQATT, CDR2 SNEGSKA (reference sequence). This CDR3 spans 15 amino acids.

This clonotype was seen only a few times. The rearrangement joins TRBV12-3 or TRBV12-4 to TRBJ2-1, with a weak D call TRBD1 (6 bases). The germline V and J ends were trimmed by 3 bases and 4 bases, with 22 bases remaining between them. CDR3 length: 18 residues. In DNA form, the CDR3 reads TGTGCCAGCAGTTTCCCCCCGGACAGACCCGAGGCATACAATGAGCAGTTCTTC. Protein: CASSFPPDRPEAYNEQFF.

This clonotype was found a few times. The V and J genes are TRBV6-6 and TRBJ1-6, with a tentative D call TRBD1 (6 bases). Germline lookup yields CDR1 MNHNY and CDR2 SVGAGI (reference sequence). This CDR3 comprises 14 residues. The V and J ends lost 7 bases and 10 bases respectively, with 17 bases between them. CDR3 in DNA: TGTGCCAGCACCTCCGGGGGCAGTAACTCACCCCTCCACTTT. Encoded protein: CASTSGGSNSPLHF.

This clonotype showed up just a few times. The V and J genes are TRBV7-2 and TRBJ1-1; TRBD1 matches at 9 bases. The ends lost 5 bases at V and 3 bases at J; junction bases unmatched: 4. There are 14 residues in the CDR3. Germline values: CDR1 SGHTA, CDR2 FQGNSA. The DNA for the CDR3 is TGTGCCAGCAGCATAGGACAGGGGTACACTGAAGCTTTCTTT. It encodes CASSIGQGYTEAFF.

The gene calls are TRBV4-1 and TRBJ1-2; TRBD1 aligns across 8 bases. Germline V lookup: CDR1 MGHRA, CDR2 YSYEKL. Trimming removed 0 bases from V and 2 bases from J; junction bases left unmatched: 5. This CDR3 has 16 amino acids. CDR3 amino acids: CASSQDDRGSNYGYTF. CDR3 nucleotide sequence: TGCGCCAGCAGCCAAGATGACAGGGGTAGCAACTATGGCTACACCTTC.

The V gene is TRBV12-3 or TRBV12-4, the J gene TRBJ1-2; D is possibly TRBD1 (6 bases). This CDR3 is 14 amino acids long. With 5 bases removed from V and 8 bases from J, the gap between germline ends came to 18 bases. The CDR3, as DNA: TGTGCCAGCAGTACCAGGACCAACAGGGTCGGCTACACCTTC. It is translated as CASSTRTNRVGYTF.

This clonotype was observed at least ten times. This sequence joins TRBV20-1 and TRBJ2-1; TRBD2 matches 9 bases. Germline assignment: CDR1 DFQATT and CDR2 SNEGSKA (reference sequence). The CDR3 consists of 17 residues. With V trimmed by 0 bases and J by 4 bases, 10 bases remained unmatched. Written as DNA, the CDR3 is TGCAGTGCTAGAGATCCCATAGCGGGAGAGTCATACAATGAGCAGTTCTTC. It is translated as CSARDPIAGESYNEQFF.

This clonotype was counted ten times or more. This chain uses TRBV6-5 with TRBJ1-5; D unclear. Trimming cost V 1 base and J 5 bases, with 12 bases left between them. Germline V CDR1 and CDR2: MNHEY, SVGAGI. The CDR3 consists of 15 residues. The CDR3: CASSYLDMRDQPQHF. The CDR3 DNA sequence: TGTGCCAGCAGTTACTTAGATATGAGGGATCAGCCCCAGCATTTT.

There are a few counts of this clonotype. The J gene is TRBJ1-1, the V gene TRBV6-6; 9 positions agree with TRBD1. Germline-derived CDR1 and CDR2 are MNHNY and SVGAGI (reference sequence). V lost 6 bases and J lost 1; bases outside the gene matches: 9. The CDR3 is 16 residues long. CDR3 amino acids: CASSSGTGNGNTEAFF. The CDR3 DNA reads as TGTGCCAGCAGCTCCGGGACAGGGAATGGGAACACTGAAGCTTTCTTT.

V gene TRBV18 combines with J gene TRBJ1-6; tentative D call: TRBD1 (5 bases). Germline assignment: CDR1 KGHSH and CDR2 LQKENI. The V and J ends lost 7 bases and 5 bases respectively, with 18 bases between them. This CDR3 is 16 amino acids long. CDR3 amino acids: CASYHRAGRDNSPLHF. DNA for the CDR3: TGTGCCAGCTACCACCGGGCAGGGCGGGATAATTCACCCCTCCACTTT.

In this sample, this clonotype turned up many times. The rearrangement joins TRBV7-9 to TRBJ1-2; D gene uncertain. Germline loops: CDR1 SEHNR, CDR2 FQNEAQ (reference sequence). The CDR3 consists of 14 residues. Trimming cost V 3 bases and J 6 bases, with 14 bases left between them. The CDR3 DNA sequence: TGTGCCAGCAGCTTCTCCGGGAGATCAAATGGCTACACCTTC. Protein: CASSFSGRSNGYTF.

The J gene is TRBJ1-1, the V gene TRBV5-1, with 9 bases that match TRBD1. The germline gives CDR1 SGHRS, CDR2 YFSETQ. V gave up 7 bases and J gave up 4 bases; unmatched junction bases: 5. The CDR3 loop spans 13 amino acids. The CDR3 region is CASGQGKGTEAFF. CDR3 bases: TGCGCCAGCGGACAGGGGAAGGGCACTGAAGCTTTCTTT.

V usage is TRBV6-2 or TRBV6-3 and J usage is TRBJ2-3; D gene unclear. CDR1 is MNHEY and CDR2 is SVGEGT in the germline V gene. V lost 5 bases and J lost 1, with 10 bases in between. This CDR3 is built from 14 residues. The CDR3 here is CASSTATGTDTQYF. The CDR3 DNA follows: TGTGCCAGCAGTACCGCAACTGGCACAGATACGCAGTATTTT.